Below are 8 T cell receptor beta chains sequenced from a single sample in a study of T cell repertoires in cytomegalovirus infection. TCRdb fed the reads into MiXCR, producing one record per CDR3 protein. The repertoire holds approximately 180,000 distinct CDR3 sequences, about 18% seen once, with roughly 24% in the top ten. The sequencing input was CD8+ T cells from PBMCs. Source of these receptors: a human donor in good health (CMV status not recorded). Some clones in this sample may be carry-over from other donors' samples.

This clonotype was recorded at least ten times. This sequence joins TRBV7-2 and TRBJ2-2; D is unclear. This CDR3 has 13 amino acids. Germline loops: CDR1 SGHTA, CDR2 FQGNSA. V shed 5 bases and J shed 7 bases, with 11 bases lying between them. CDR3 residues: CASSPPFGGELFF. The CDR3 nucleotides read TGTGCCAGCAGCCCCCCCTTTGGCGGGGAGCTGTTTTTT.

This clonotype occurred a few times. The J gene is TRBJ1-5, the V gene TRBV4-2; possible D gene TRBD1, 5 bases. V was trimmed by 0 bases and J by 6 bases, leaving 12 bases between them. CDR3 size: 15 residues. The V gene's germline CDR1 is LGHNA and CDR2 YNFKEQ. CDR3: CASSQENGGTQPQHF. The CDR3 bases are TGTGCCAGCAGCCAAGAGAATGGGGGTACTCAGCCCCAGCATTTT.

CDR3 loop: CASSSSQGDNTEAFF. The CDR3 DNA follows: TGTGCCAGCAGCTCGTCCCAAGGAGATAACACTGAAGCTTTCTTT. V usage is TRBV7-9 and J usage is TRBJ1-1; no clear D. CDR1 and CDR2 from the germline V gene are SEHNR and FQNEAQ (reference sequence). This CDR3 is built from 15 residues. Trimming took off 4 bases at V and 2 bases at J, with 14 bases between the two ends.

A few counts support this clonotype. The rearrangement joins TRBV19 to TRBJ1-1, with D possibly being TRBD1 (5 bases). Trimming removed 7 bases at V and 3 bases at J, with 18 bases between. There are 15 residues in the CDR3. Germline V gene sequence: CDR1 LNHDA, CDR2 SQIVND (reference sequence). DNA of the CDR3: TGTGCCAGTACACTCGGGTGGGGCACTTACACTGAAGCTTTCTTT. Amino acids: CASTLGWGTYTEAFF.

V usage is TRBV4-1 and J usage is TRBJ2-1; D unclear. The germline V gene has CDR1 MGHRA and CDR2 YSYEKL. Trimming cost V 5 bases and J 7 bases, with 12 bases left between them. The CDR3 spans 13 residues. CDR3: CASSSPFNNEQFF. The CDR3 region has the DNA TGCGCCAGCAGCTCACCTTTTAATAATGAGCAGTTCTTC.

The chain joins TRBV19 to TRBJ1-5, with a weak D call TRBD1 (5 bases). Trimming cost V 7 bases and J 0 bases, with 13 bases left between them. This CDR3 region has 15 residues. Germline-derived CDR1 and CDR2 are LNHDA and SQIVND (reference sequence). The CDR3 DNA sequence: TGTGCCAGTAAGAACAGGAGTGATAGCAATCAGCCCCAGCATTTT. Translation gives CASKNRSDSNQPQHF.

This chain uses TRBV20-1 with TRBJ2-1; D is ambiguous. Germline CDR1 and CDR2: DFQATT and SNEGSKA (reference sequence). The ends were cut back, 6 bases at V and 3 bases at J, with 12 bases in the middle. The CDR3 contains 13 residues. CDR3 bases: TGCAGTGCCCCGGGCGCCGGCTACAATGAGCAGTTCTTC. Translated, it gives CSAPGAGYNEQFF.

This clonotype was counted many times. The genes are TRBV28 and TRBJ2-1; D not resolved. In germline, CDR1 is MDHEN, CDR2 SYDVKM. Trimming left V 5 bases short and J 5 bases short, with 7 bases between. CDR3 length equals 12 residues. Here the CDR3 reads CASSDVNNEQFF. In DNA, the CDR3 is TGTGCCAGCAGTGATGTAAACAATGAGCAGTTCTTC.